Included here is one T cell receptor beta chain sequence, with context. Focal radiation with ipilimumab CTLA-4 blockade was given to patients with chemo-refractory metastatic non-small-cell lung cancer. This specimen belongs to a study of radiotherapy plus CTLA-4 blockade in lung cancer. Some clones are missing from TCRdb's copy, which holds only in-frame ones; the method was immunoSEQ multiplex PCR. The repertoire holds tens of thousands of clones, 60% to 80% seen once, with more than 4.5% in the top ten. V shed 0 bases and J 6 bases; nucleotides not matched to a gene: 5. The CDR3 has 15 amino acids. The germline V gene has CDR1 SGHKS and CDR2 YYEKEE (reference sequence).

This clonotype originated in a human donor with non-small cell lung cancer whose response to radiotherapy plus ipilimumab could not be evaluated. This specimen was peripheral blood, taken from a patient treated with radiotherapy plus ipilimumab. The V call is TRBV5-5, the J call TRBJ1-5; 8 bases match TRBD1. The CDR3: CASSLVAGGGQPQHF. Here the CDR3 DNA reads TGTGCCAGCAGCTTGGTCGCAGGGGGCGGTCAGCCCCAGCATTTT.